The 19 T cell receptor beta chains in this list originate from one sample, sequenced in a study of CD8 T cells in Susac syndrome. A quantity of roughly 0.5 to 1 ug RNA underwent reverse transcription using random hexamers. TCRdb ran MiXCR on the immunoSEQ multiplex PCR reads and lists one entry per CDR3 protein. The table has tens of thousands of distinct CDR3 sequences, 96% seen once. Sequencing input: CD4+ T cells from PBMCs. These receptor sequences come from a human donor with multiple sclerosis.

This chain joins TRBV18 and TRBJ2-1; 9 nucleotides align to TRBD1. Germline CDR1 KGHSH, CDR2 LQKENI. V dropped 3 bases and J dropped 10; count of bases not matched to a gene: 7. The CDR3 covers 14 residues. CDR3 region: CASSPKQGALEQFF. For the CDR3, the DNA is TGTGCCAGCTCACCGAAACAGGGGGCTCTGGAGCAGTTCTTC. Variable domain in full (rest from reference TRBV18 and TRBJ2-1): NAGVMQNPRHLVRRRGQEARLRCSPMKGHSHVYWYRQLPEEGLKFMVYLQKENIIDESGMPKERFSAEFPKEGPSILRIQQVVRGDSAAYFCASSPKQGALEQFFGPGTRLTVL.

V gene TRBV20-1 combines with J gene TRBJ2-3, with D tentatively TRBD2 (6 bases). V lost 6 bases, J lost 6 bases, and 16 bases lay in between. Germline V gene lookup returns CDR1 DFQATT and CDR2 SNEGSKA (reference sequence). The CDR3 consists of 13 residues. This chain's CDR3 is CSANIAAGDTQYF. In nucleotides, the CDR3 is TGCAGTGCCAACATTGCCGCGGGGGATACGCAGTATTTT.

The V gene is TRBV4-1, the J gene TRBJ2-5; 7 positions match TRBD1. Germline CDR1 is MGHRA and CDR2 is YSYEKL. This CDR3 contains 17 residues. The V and J ends lost 1 base and 9 bases, in that order; junction bases with no gene match: 17. In DNA, the CDR3 is TGCGCCAGCAGCCAAGGGAACCGGAGACAGGGTTGGGCCCCCCAGTACTTC. It encodes CASSQGNRRQGWAPQYF.

DNA for the CDR3: TGCAGTGCCACGGGCGGAAACTCCTACAATGAGCAGTTCTTC. It codes for CSATGGNSYNEQFF. This chain connects TRBV20-1 to TRBJ2-1; D is unresolved. This CDR3 is built from 14 residues. Trimming removed 6 bases at V and 0 bases at J, with 12 bases between. Germline V gives CDR1 DFQATT, CDR2 SNEGSKA (reference sequence).

This sequence joins TRBV5-1 and TRBJ2-6, with 9 bases that match TRBD1. The trim removed 0 bases at V and 0 bases at J, leaving 4 bases unmatched. This CDR3 region has 18 residues. Germline CDR1 is SGHRS and CDR2 is YFSETQ. The CDR3 reads CASSLEQGADSGANVLTF. CDR3 coding DNA: TGCGCCAGCAGCTTGGAACAGGGGGCGGACTCTGGGGCCAACGTCCTGACTTTC.

The CDR3 nucleotides are TGCAGCGTTGAAGAGGGGAGGGGAATCTACGAGCAGTACTTC. Translation: CSVEEGRGIYEQYF. The V and J genes are TRBV29-1 and TRBJ2-7; 7 nucleotides line up with TRBD2. The V gene's germline CDR1 is SQVTM and CDR2 ANQGSEA. The CDR3 has 14 residues. V lost 0 bases, J lost 3 bases, and 5 bases stayed unmatched.

The V and J genes are TRBV28 and TRBJ1-2, with TRBD1 as a possible D gene (5 bases). The CDR3 loop spans 14 amino acids. Per germline, CDR1 MDHEN and CDR2 SYDVKM. V gave up 6 bases and J gave up 4 bases, with 15 bases separating them. The CDR3 reads CASSLGGSSYGYTF. Written as DNA, the CDR3 is TGTGCCAGCAGCCTGGGGGGGAGCAGCTATGGCTACACCTTC.

V gene TRBV4-2 combines with J gene TRBJ1-5; D perhaps matches TRBD1 (5 bases). The V end was cut by 1 base, the J end by 3 bases, with 10 bases between. CDR1 is LGHNA, CDR2 YNFKEQ, per germline. This CDR3 comprises 15 residues. CDR3 coding DNA: TGTGCCAGCAGCCAAGTTACAGGAGCCAATCAGCCCCAGCATTTT. Its translation is CASSQVTGANQPQHF.

This chain joins TRBV20-1 and TRBJ2-1, with D uncertain. The CDR3 loop spans 10 amino acids. V was cut by 6 bases and J by 8 bases, with 8 bases left in between. Germline CDR1 is DFQATT and CDR2 is SNEGSKA (reference sequence). CDR3: CSASGDEQFF. The DNA of the CDR3 is TGCAGTGCAAGTGGCGATGAGCAGTTCTTC.

The CDR3 DNA is TGCGCCAGCAGCTTCAGGACTAACGGTTACGAGCAGTACTTC. Residues: CASSFRTNGYEQYF. The V call is TRBV5-1, the J call TRBJ2-7, with D maybe TRBD2 (6 bases). Germline loops: CDR1 SGHRS, CDR2 YFSETQ. This CDR3 spans 14 amino acids. The V end was cut by 2 bases, the J end by 4 bases, with 13 bases between.

The V call is TRBV28, the J call TRBJ2-7; perhaps TRBD1 as D (5 bases). The CDR3 contains 13 residues. Germline V gene data show CDR1 as MDHEN and CDR2 as SYDVKM. Trimming removed 6 bases from V and 3 bases from J, with 12 bases in between. The CDR3 nucleotides are TGTGCCAGCAGAGGGGCAGCGCTCTACGAGCAGTACTTC. Translation: CASRGAALYEQYF.

The V gene is TRBV29-1, the J gene TRBJ2-3; D might be TRBD1 (6 bases). V dropped 3 bases and J dropped 0 bases, with 13 bases sitting between them. CDR1 is SQVTM, CDR2 ANQGSEA, per germline. CDR3 length: 15 amino acids. The CDR3 DNA is TGCAGCGTTGAGGGCCTAAGGGGGAGCACAGATACGCAGTATTTT. As protein: CSVEGLRGSTDTQYF.

The CDR3: CASSVQGAVNTEAFF. DNA for the CDR3: TGTGCCAGCAGCGTACAGGGGGCGGTGAACACTGAAGCTTTCTTT. The J gene is TRBJ1-1, the V gene TRBV7-9; 9 positions match TRBD1. CDR3 length: 15 amino acids. Trimming at V came to 5 bases and at J to 0 bases, leaving 4 bases not matched to a gene. Germline V CDR1 and CDR2: SEHNR, FQNEAQ (reference sequence).

The V call is TRBV20-1, the J call TRBJ2-3, with 10 bases fitting TRBD1. The CDR3 loop spans 15 amino acids. In germline, CDR1 is DFQATT, CDR2 SNEGSKA (reference sequence). The CDR3 nucleotides read TGCAGCGGCCGGGACAGGGGCCGAGGGGCAGATACGCAGTATTTT. Translation: CSGRDRGRGADTQYF.

The chain couples TRBV25-1 to TRBJ2-7; 7 bases fit TRBD1. V lost 4 bases to trimming and J lost 7 bases; unmatched junction nucleotides: 10. This CDR3 comprises 14 residues. CDR1 MGHDK and CDR2 SYGVNS come from the germline V gene. The CDR3 coding sequence is TGTGCCAGCAGTGGCCGGGACAGAGAGGTAGAGCAGTACTTC. Its translation: CASSGRDREVEQYF.

The chain links TRBV7-2 to TRBJ2-3; TRBD2 agrees at 12 bases. Germline CDR1 and CDR2: SGHTA and FQGNSA. Trimming at V came to 5 bases and at J to 2 bases, leaving 8 bases not matched to a gene. The CDR3 covers 17 residues. CDR3 region: CASSPRLAGAFTDTQYF. DNA for the CDR3: TGTGCCAGCAGCCCTAGACTAGCGGGGGCCTTCACAGATACGCAGTATTTT.

The chain links TRBV6-5 to TRBJ2-1, with D possibly TRBD1 on 5 matching bases. V lost 0 bases, J lost 2 bases, and 11 bases lay in between. The CDR3 has 16 residues. From germline, CDR1 is MNHEY and CDR2 SVGAGI. The CDR3 is CASSYSIQGPYNEQFF. Here the CDR3 DNA reads TGTGCCAGCAGTTACTCTATCCAGGGTCCCTACAATGAGCAGTTCTTC.

V usage is TRBV12-3 or TRBV12-4 and J usage is TRBJ2-3, with D unresolved. V shed 3 bases and J shed 4 bases, with 5 bases lying between them. There are 12 residues in the CDR3. The CDR3 nucleotides read TGTGCCAGCAGTTTCTTGCCAGATACGCAGTATTTT. Amino acids: CASSFLPDTQYF.

This sequence joins TRBV12-3 or TRBV12-4 and TRBJ1-5; possible D gene TRBD1, 5 bases. Trimming cost V 2 bases and J 4 bases, with 9 bases left between them. The CDR3 is 14 residues long. Here the CDR3 DNA reads TGTGCCAGCAGTTTACAGGGTTGGAATCAGCCCCAGCATTTT. Protein product: CASSLQGWNQPQHF.